A selection of T cell receptor beta chains follows, all from one sample in a study of technical replicates of blood from four donors. The table came from immunoSEQ multiplex PCR; TCRdb's copy has only in-frame clones and leaves some out. This sample has 50,000 to 70,000 clones, with about nine tenths found just once. The sample was PBMCs. These receptors were obtained from a human donor in good health. Some clones in this sample may be carry-over from other donors' samples. CDR3s include the opening cysteine and the closing phenylalanine or tryptophan. Each record gives: V gene, J gene, clone size, D gene, CDR3 protein, CDR3 DNA. The D gene is left open where the match is weak. Size is stated for part of the rows, as once, few or many counts, or as a class when the clone is expanded.

V: TRBV9
J: TRBJ2-1
size: NA
D: TRBD2
CDR3: CASSGDDSGRLGEQFF
DNA: TGTGCCAGCAGCGGAGACGATAGCGGGAGGTTGGGGGAGCAGTTCTTC

V: TRBV6-5
J: TRBJ2-7
size: NA
D: TRBD2
CDR3: CASSSGVGSYEQYF
DNA: TGTGCCAGCTCTAGCGGGGTAGGAAGCTACGAGCAGTACTTC

V: TRBV5-1
J: TRBJ1-1
size: NA
D: NA
CDR3: CASSWAGNTEAFF
DNA: TGCGCCAGCAGCTGGGCAGGGAACACTGAAGCTTTCTTT

V: TRBV5-6
J: TRBJ1-2
size: NA
D: NA
CDR3: CASSLGGDGYTF
DNA: TGTGCCAGCAGCTTGGGGGGAGACGGCTACACCTTC

V: TRBV6-1
J: TRBJ1-2
size: once
D: NA
CDR3: CASSLQDTQWNGYTF
DNA: TGTGCCAGCAGCCTACAGGACACCCAGTGGAATGGCTACACCTTC

V: TRBV7-9
J: TRBJ2-7
size: NA
D: TRBD2
CDR3: CASSLAAGGPYEQYF
DNA: TGTGCCAGCAGCTTAGCAGCGGGAGGGCCCTACGAGCAGTACTTC

V: TRBV30
J: TRBJ1-3
size: NA
D: NA
CDR3: CAWSGGTGNTIYF
DNA: TGTGCCTGGTCTGGGGGCACCGGAAACACCATATATTTT

V: TRBV6-5
J: TRBJ2-2
size: NA
D: NA
CDR3: CASSRWTANTGELFF
DNA: TGTGCCAGCAGTAGATGGACAGCGAACACCGGGGAGCTGTTTTTT

V: TRBV29-1
J: TRBJ1-4
size: NA
D: NA
CDR3: CSVQRIGGEKLFF
DNA: TGCAGCGTTCAACGAATCGGGGGAGAAAAACTGTTTTTT

V: TRBV6-1
J: TRBJ2-1
size: NA
D: NA
CDR3: CASSETSSYNEQFF
DNA: TGTGCCAGCAGTGAGACTAGCTCCTACAATGAGCAGTTCTTC

V: TRBV4-3
J: TRBJ2-3
size: NA
D: TRBD2
CDR3: CASSQERTRGVDTQYF
DNA: TGCGCCAGCAGCCAAGAGAGGACCCGGGGGGTAGATACGCAGTATTTT

V: TRBV19
J: TRBJ1-2
size: NA
D: TRBD1
CDR3: CASRHEGTANYGYTF
DNA: TGTGCCAGTAGACACGAAGGGACAGCTAACTATGGCTACACCTTC

V: TRBV5-8
J: TRBJ2-3
size: NA
D: NA
CDR3: CASSKRGGSTDTQYF
DNA: TGTGCCAGCAGCAAGAGAGGAGGCAGCACAGATACGCAGTATTTT

V: TRBV28
J: TRBJ1-1
size: NA
D: NA
CDR3: CASLGRGSHTEAFF
DNA: TGTGCCAGCCTAGGGAGGGGGTCCCACACTGAAGCTTTCTTT

V: TRBV29-1
J: TRBJ1-1
size: NA
D: TRBD1
CDR3: CSVPRGLGTEAFF
DNA: TGCAGCGTCCCCAGGGGGTTGGGCACTGAAGCTTTCTTT

V: TRBV5-1
J: TRBJ2-3
size: NA
D: TRBD2
CDR3: CASSLAGTSVQDTQYF
DNA: TGCGCCAGCAGCTTGGCCGGGACTAGCGTACAAGATACGCAGTATTTT

V: TRBV7-6
J: TRBJ2-5
size: NA
D: TRBD2
CDR3: CASSPVGGGLQETQYF
DNA: TGTGCCAGCAGTCCGGTGGGCGGGGGGCTCCAAGAGACCCAGTACTTC

V: TRBV30
J: TRBJ1-5
size: NA
D: NA
CDR3: CAWSTGYNQPQHF
DNA: TGTGCCTGGAGTACAGGGTACAATCAGCCCCAGCATTTT

V: TRBV11-2
J: TRBJ1-2
size: NA
D: NA
CDR3: CASSAVTEGYTF
DNA: TGTGCCAGCAGCGCCGTCACTGAGGGCTACACCTTC

V: TRBV7-6
J: TRBJ1-2
size: once
D: NA
CDR3: CASSSGTTYGYTF
DNA: TGTGCCAGCAGCTCCGGGACAACATATGGCTACACCTTC

V: TRBV18
J: TRBJ2-7
size: NA
D: TRBD1
CDR3: CASSLAGQDEQYF
DNA: TGTGCCAGCTCACTCGCCGGACAGGACGAGCAGTACTTC

V: TRBV30
J: TRBJ2-1
size: few
D: TRBD2
CDR3: CAWSPFGTSWGDEQFF
DNA: TGTGCCTGGAGTCCCTTCGGGACTAGTTGGGGCGATGAGCAGTTCTTC

V: TRBV2
J: TRBJ1-2
size: NA
D: NA
CDR3: CASSEARGGRMSTYGYTF
DNA: TGTGCCAGCAGTGAAGCGCGGGGGGGCCGGATGTCGACCTATGGCTACACCTTC

V: TRBV6-6
J: TRBJ2-5
size: NA
D: TRBD2
CDR3: CASRSGVAGWKTQYF
DNA: TGTGCCAGCAGGTCCGGGGTAGCGGGGTGGAAGACCCAGTACTTC

V: TRBV7-2
J: TRBJ2-7
size: NA
D: NA
CDR3: CASSRAGYEQYF
DNA: TGTGCCAGCAGCCGCGCAGGGTACGAGCAGTACTTC

V: TRBV9
J: TRBJ2-3
size: NA
D: TRBD2
CDR3: CASSVGGLAFDTQYF
DNA: TGTGCCAGCAGCGTAGGGGGACTAGCTTTTGATACGCAGTATTTT

V: TRBV7-6
J: TRBJ2-3
size: few
D: NA
CDR3: CASSQSTDTQYF
DNA: TGTGCCAGCAGCCAAAGCACAGATACGCAGTATTTT

V: TRBV2
J: TRBJ2-7
size: NA
D: NA
CDR3: CASSDIAWSEQYF
DNA: TGTGCCAGCAGTGATATAGCTTGGAGCGAGCAGTACTTC

V: TRBV27
J: TRBJ2-5
size: NA
D: NA
CDR3: CASRTPKETQYF
DNA: TGTGCCAGCAGAACCCCTAAAGAGACCCAGTACTTC

V: TRBV11-2
J: TRBJ2-7
size: NA
D: NA
CDR3: CASSLAGNFEQYF
DNA: TGTGCCAGCAGCTTAGCGGGGAACTTCGAGCAGTACTTC

V: TRBV7-2
J: TRBJ1-3
size: NA
D: NA
CDR3: CASSHGQGNTIYF
DNA: TGTGCCAGCAGCCACGGACAGGGAAACACCATATATTTT

V: TRBV5-1
J: TRBJ1-1
size: NA
D: NA
CDR3: CASSLPSGQNTEAFF
DNA: TGCGCCAGCAGCTTGCCTTCCGGACAGAACACTGAAGCTTTCTTT

V: TRBV5-1
J: TRBJ2-1
size: NA
D: TRBD2
CDR3: CASSSYTFAGGLEQFF
DNA: TGCGCCAGCAGCTCCTATACTTTTGCGGGAGGCCTTGAGCAGTTCTTC

V: TRBV18
J: TRBJ1-6
size: once
D: TRBD1
CDR3: CASSGTVIQALHF
DNA: TGTGCCAGCTCCGGGACAGTCATTCAGGCCCTCCACTTT

V: TRBV11-2
J: TRBJ2-2
size: NA
D: TRBD1
CDR3: CASRQGFLGTGELFF
DNA: TGTGCCAGCAGACAGGGGTTCCTGGGCACCGGGGAGCTGTTTTTT

V: TRBV19
J: TRBJ1-2
size: NA
D: NA
CDR3: CASSPQGGSANYGYTF
DNA: TGTGCCAGTAGCCCTCAGGGAGGGTCTGCTAACTATGGCTACACCTTC

V: TRBV2
J: TRBJ2-2
size: NA
D: NA
CDR3: CASRDNGGYTGELFF
DNA: TGTGCCAGCAGGGACAACGGGGGTTACACCGGGGAGCTGTTTTTT

V: TRBV6-6
J: TRBJ2-1
size: NA
D: NA
CDR3: CASSYSSGNNEQFF
DNA: TGTGCCAGCAGTTACTCATCGGGAAACAATGAGCAGTTCTTC

V: TRBV6-1
J: TRBJ2-1
size: NA
D: TRBD2
CDR3: CATQPRLASYNEQFF
DNA: TGTGCCACCCAACCCCGACTAGCCTCCTACAATGAGCAGTTCTTC

V: TRBV4-1
J: TRBJ2-7
size: NA
D: TRBD1
CDR3: CASSQVLDRSYEQYF
DNA: TGCGCCAGCAGCCAAGTTTTGGACAGGTCGTACGAGCAGTACTTC

V: TRBV19
J: TRBJ2-7
size: NA
D: TRBD1
CDR3: CASSQGQGRTYEQYF
DNA: TGTGCCAGTAGCCAGGGACAGGGTAGGACCTACGAGCAGTACTTC

V: TRBV5-1
J: TRBJ2-3
size: once
D: TRBD1
CDR3: CASSFYRTGGSSDTQYF
DNA: TGCGCCAGCAGCTTCTATCGGACAGGGGGATCATCGGATACGCAGTATTTT

V: TRBV9
J: TRBJ2-1
size: NA
D: TRBD2
CDR3: CASSVVPLAGGEQFF
DNA: TGTGCCAGCAGCGTAGTCCCCCTAGCGGGAGGTGAGCAGTTCTTC